This T cell receptor (beta chain) was captured in a study of memory CD4+ T cells and cytomegalovirus serostatus. Clones were sequenced by immunoSEQ multiplex PCR, and TCRdb holds only the in-frame ones, with some missing. This repertoire shows around 40,000 clones, roughly 80% found once; its top ten account for about 0.73%. Looked up from germline, CDR1 is SGHAT and CDR2 is FQNNGV. The CDR3 length is 13 residues. V lost 5 bases and J 9 bases, leaving 14 bases between the germline ends. The sort gate was single viable CD3+CD4+CD8-CD45RO+ cells for memory CD4+ T cells. Serostatus was set by detecting CMV pp150, pp28, p38, p52 IgG. With regard to this clone: The antigen remains unidentified.

The study, taken as a whole, reports: Of 164 reported CMV TCRbeta sequences, roughly 70 were found in memory CD4+ repertoires. Repertoires predicted CMV serostatus with median bootstrapped AUC of about 0.95.

The chain joins TRBV11-2 to TRBJ1-5; D uncertain. The sequencing sample was made of memory CD4+ T cells from blood. The clonotype originates from an adult in good health and CMV-seronegative. The CDR3 is CASSPGVFMPQHF. The CDR3, as DNA: TGTGCCAGCAGCCCGGGAGTATTTATGCCCCAGCATTTT.